What follows are 18 T cell receptor beta chains derived from one specimen sequenced in a study of regulatory T cells in long-lasting Graves disease. The sample's time point: newly diagnosed GD, antithyroid drugs for less than 3 months. After RNA was extracted from PBMCs, the TCR library was made from it. Investigators prepared the TCR beta libraries by applying iRepertoire HTBI primers and Arm-PCR of CDR3 regions. TCRdb reprocessed the multiplex PCR reads with MiXCR, giving one entry per CDR3 protein. The repertoire has over 500,000 distinct CDR3 sequences, around 16% of them found once; the top ten carry about 12%. The sample was also linked to a second study, of T cells in Graves' hyperthyroidism and ophthalmopathy.

Sequences were derived from peripheral blood mononuclear cells (PBMCs), sampled at new diagnosis, from a patient treated with antithyroid drugs. All receptors come from a man aged 18 to 35 with Graves disease.

The gene calls are TRBV19 and TRBJ1-2, with D unresolved. The CDR3 has 13 residues. V was shortened by 9 bases and J by 5 bases, with 16 bases between the two germline ends. CDR1 and CDR2 from the germline V gene are LNHDA and SQIVND (reference sequence). CDR3 in DNA: TGTGCCAGCGAGGACGCCTTTGGGTATGGCTACACCTTC. Protein product: CASEDAFGYGYTF.

The V call is TRBV28, the J call TRBJ2-5; 10 positions match TRBD2. Gene TRBJ2-1 matches the end of the DNA better, so the J call may be wrong. CDR1 and CDR2 from the germline V gene are MDHEN and SYDVKM. The CDR3 is 18 amino acids. The CDR3 DNA reads as TGTGCCAGCACCACATACCTCTCCCTAGCGGGAGTTACGAATGAGCAGTTCTTC. This encodes CASTTYLSLAGVTNEQFF.

V gene TRBV20-1 combines with J gene TRBJ2-5; possible D gene TRBD2, 6 bases. V lost 5 bases and J lost 2, with 24 bases in between. CDR1 is DFQATT and CDR2 is SNEGSKA in the germline V gene (reference sequence). The CDR3 covers 17 residues. The CDR3, as DNA: TGCAGTGCTCCCACCAAGACTAGTGCTAAAACACAAGAGACCCAGTACTTC. Translation: CSAPTKTSAKTQETQYF.

This clonotype was counted only a few times. The V gene is TRBV10-3, the J gene TRBJ1-2; D gene unclear. V lost 6 bases and J 1 base, leaving 15 bases between the germline ends. The CDR3 spans 15 residues. CDR1 is ENHRY and CDR2 is SYGVKD in the germline V gene. Written as DNA, the CDR3 is TGTGCCATCAGCGCGTTGCCGGGTCATAACTATGGCTACACCTTC. It encodes CAISALPGHNYGYTF.

This chain uses TRBV5-1 with TRBJ1-5; 10 bases match TRBD1. The length of the CDR3 is 15 residues. The junction had 4 bases not matched to a gene; V was cut back by 2 bases and J by 5 bases. Germline V CDR1 and CDR2: SGHRS, YFSETQ. The chain's CDR3 is CASSLGTGDYQPQHF. The CDR3 coding sequence is TGCGCCAGCAGCTTAGGGACAGGGGATTATCAGCCCCAGCATTTT.

V gene TRBV27 combines with J gene TRBJ2-7; TRBD1 might be the D (5 bases). Trimming removed 6 bases from V and 2 bases from J, with 11 bases in between. Germline V lookup: CDR1 MNHEY, CDR2 SMNVEV (reference sequence). The CDR3 runs 13 residues. This CDR3 reads CASSRQSAYEQYF. CDR3 sequence (DNA): TGTGCCAGCAGCCGACAGAGTGCCTACGAGCAGTACTTC.

The chain has TRBV7-9 and TRBJ2-7; 9 positions agree with TRBD2. J gave up 4 bases and V 4 bases, and 5 bases lay outside the gene matches. The V gene's germline CDR1 is SEHNR and CDR2 FQNEAQ (reference sequence). The CDR3 consists of 14 residues. The CDR3 sequence is CASSSPREGYEQYF. The CDR3 coding sequence is TGTGCCAGCAGCTCCCCGCGGGAGGGTTACGAGCAGTACTTC.

The genes are TRBV28 and TRBJ2-7, with D perhaps TRBD1 (6 bases). Trimming took 6 bases from V and 0 from J, leaving 15 bases between them. Germline CDR1 and CDR2: MDHEN and SYDVKM. The CDR3 has 15 amino acids. DNA of the CDR3: TGTGCCAGCAGCTACACAGGGCATTACTCCTACGAGCAGTACTTC. Translating it yields CASSYTGHYSYEQYF.

The chain couples TRBV6-2 or TRBV6-3 to TRBJ2-3; TRBD1 aligns across 7 bases. This CDR3 has 15 residues. With 3 bases clipped from V and 2 bases from J, the junction kept 5 bases outside the gene matches. CDR1 is MNHEY and CDR2 is SVGEGT in the germline V gene. CDR3 region: CASSYRGRVTDTQYF. CDR3 bases: TGTGCCAGCAGTTATAGGGGGCGAGTCACAGATACGCAGTATTTT.

Note on this clonotype: This may come from a read error, since a much larger clone is one base off. The chain combines TRBV28 with TRBJ2-7; 8 positions match TRBD1. CDR1 MDHEN and CDR2 SYDVKM come from the germline V gene. This CDR3 is 15 amino acids long. CDR3 sequence: CASSPSDRERGEQCF. The CDR3 DNA sequence: TGTGCCAGCAGTCCCTCGGACAGGGAACGGGGCGAGCAGTGCTTC.

V gene TRBV7-9 combines with J gene TRBJ2-6; D not certain. CDR1 SEHNR and CDR2 FQNEAQ come from the germline V gene (reference sequence). CDR3 length: 16 amino acids. V dropped 1 base and J dropped 0 bases, with 7 bases sitting between them. The CDR3 coding sequence is TGTGCCAGCAGCTTAGAGGAACGCTCTGGGGCCAACGTCCTGACTTTC. The encoded protein is CASSLEERSGANVLTF.

This clonotype was detected many times. The chain carries TRBV3-1 and TRBJ2-2; possibly TRBD2 for D (6 bases). The germline V gene has CDR1 LGHDT and CDR2 YNNKEL (reference sequence). The CDR3 has 13 residues. Trimming took off 7 bases at V and 6 bases at J, with 12 bases between the two ends. CDR3 protein: CASTFSGAGELFF. Written as DNA, the CDR3 is TGTGCCAGCACATTCTCGGGGGCCGGGGAGCTGTTTTTT.

The gene calls are TRBV18 and TRBJ2-3; 13 bases fit TRBD2. J lost 6 bases, V lost 3 bases, and 9 bases had no gene match. Germline lookup yields CDR1 KGHSH and CDR2 LQKENI. The length of the CDR3 is 17 residues. DNA for the CDR3: TGTGCCAGCTCACCGGGACTAGCGGGATTGGGAGCTGATACGCAGTATTTT. Translating gives CASSPGLAGLGADTQYF.

This clonotype was detected only a few times. The gene calls are TRBV5-1 and TRBJ2-5; 13 bases line up with TRBD2. Trimming took 7 bases from V and 4 from J; bases not matched to a gene: 7. This CDR3 is built from 15 residues. The germline CDR1 and CDR2 sequences are SGHRS and YFSETQ. This chain's CDR3 is CASQRGLAGTETQYF. DNA for the CDR3: TGCGCCAGCCAGAGGGGACTAGCGGGGACAGAGACCCAGTACTTC.

This clonotype has just one count. A much larger clone lies a single base off, so this may be a read error. The genes are TRBV10-3 and TRBJ1-1; D might be TRBD1 (5 bases). V lost 2 bases to trimming and J lost 1 base, with 11 bases between them. Germline CDR1 is ENHRY and CDR2 is SYGVKD. The CDR3 sequence is 15 residues long. The CDR3 loop is CAISERGGENTEAFF. The CDR3 region has the DNA TGTGCCATCAGTGAGCGGGGGGGGGAGAACACTGAAGCTTTCTTT.

This clonotype occurred many times. This chain connects TRBV11-2 to TRBJ1-1; no clear D. Trimming removed 5 bases from V and 5 bases from J, with 9 bases in between. CDR1 and CDR2 (germline): SGHAT, FQNNGV. The CDR3 is made up of 12 amino acids. CDR3: CASSLASTEAFF. CDR3 coding DNA: TGTGCCAGCAGCCTCGCGTCTACTGAAGCTTTCTTT.

V usage is TRBV19 and J usage is TRBJ1-1; D possibly corresponds to TRBD1 (5 bases). The germline V and J ends were trimmed by 7 bases and 7 bases, with 13 bases remaining between them. The CDR3 sequence is 12 residues long. The germline V gene has CDR1 LNHDA and CDR2 SQIVND (reference sequence). The CDR3 protein is CASMEFGGEAFF. The CDR3 DNA is TGTGCCAGTATGGAGTTTGGGGGTGAAGCTTTCTTT.

This clonotype was observed a handful of times. The chain links TRBV10-1 to TRBJ1-5; 10 bases are shared with TRBD1. Germline CDR1 WNHNN, CDR2 SYGVQD (reference sequence). With 8 bases clipped from V and 0 bases from J, the junction kept 7 bases outside the gene matches. The CDR3 is made up of 16 amino acids. CDR3 loop: CASAGDRGTSNQPQHF. CDR3 bases: TGCGCCAGCGCCGGGGACAGGGGAACTAGCAATCAGCCCCAGCATTTT.